This TCR beta chain was found in a study of human T cells and chemical hapten exposure (dated by TCRdb to the early 2020s). About the investigation overall: For sensitization, 2% DPC in acetone was applied to a roughly 2 cm by roughly 2 cm area of upper inner arm skin. Throughout the study period of about 22 weeks, patients also received therapeutic DPC doses to the scalp every week. This study followed changes in the peripheral blood TCR repertoire in vivo during primary and secondary sensitization of alopecia patients to the hapten diphenylcyclopropenone (DPC). Around 29 alopecia patients provided blood for TCR sequencing at one to four time points (pre-sensitization, 2, 6 and 24 weeks). Libraries were pooled for sequencing, and variation in per-sample TCR yields was attributed mainly to small differences in library volumes within the pool. The mostly female patient cohort included alopecia areata with under or over 50% scalp involvement, alopecia totalis and alopecia universalis. Patch testing on the upper back used Finn chambers containing 0.01% DPC, with scoring done after 6 days according to International Contact Dermatitis Research Group standards. Blood was sampled from patients pre-sensitization (week 0) and at 2, 6 and about 24 weeks after DPC sensitization. What the work shows at the level of the full study, not this receptor alone: Compared with pre-sensitization or healthy control sets, expanded TCRs formed significantly more large CDR3 similarity clusters, which is consistent with antigen-driven responses. Because all patients had alopecia, a presumed autoimmune disease, the immune response of the patients might differ from that of healthy individuals. After repeated subsampling, the strength of the expansion versus patch-test correlation and the threshold at which it became significant changed. The number of TCRs above 1 in 1000 frequency did not change with DPC sensitization; there was no evidence of global repertoire structure alterations. Patch test score was positively correlated with the number of PT1 expanded TCRs, with significance at thresholds 8, 16 and 32 but not at 4.

The library was built by means of RACE. Sequencing relied on a NextSeq 500. During library preparation, unique molecular identifiers were attached to individual cDNA molecules so that TCRs could be counted in a quantitative, reproducible way. Each blood RNA sample was used to sequence both TCR alpha and TCR beta chains. Per the source publication's procedure: Samples had a median of roughly 100,000 TCRs, with a range from about 23,224 to 750,000. V, J and CDR3 annotation of the TCR reads was performed with the Decombinator software suite. Every sample was subsampled to the same number of TCRs (28,000) for the PS versus PT1 abundance plots. Expanded TCRs were defined as absent before sensitization and observed at least eight times at the 2-week time point. Using fastp at Q25 and MiXCR, TCRdb reprocessed the public reads and kept productive beta chains. Rows with one shared CDR3 protein collapse into an entry with the most common genes and DNA. It is TCRdb's table, rather than the study itself, that gives the V and J calls and clone size. Counted in this sample were about 180,000 distinct CDR3 sequences; more than 25% of them appeared once. The ten top clones hold less than 3% of the sample.

Concerning this clonotype itself: What this receptor recognizes is not known. No much larger clonotype is one base removed from it; base qualities were not supplied.

Taken with the paper, the label for time point translates to: pre-sensitization, week 0. This sample's treatment or condition label indicates: therapeutic diphenylcyclopropenone sensitization with weekly scalp DPC. At each patch-test visit, blood was drawn before the patch test was applied. To be eligible, patients had to be aged 18 to 70, diagnosed with alopecia and judged suitable for DPC therapy, while pregnant patients were excluded. Unfractionated whole blood was collected in Tempus Blood RNA tubes, and total RNA was extracted from that blood. This receptor was obtained from a woman in her thirties with alopecia areata. Some clones in this sample may be carry-over from other donors' samples. The sequences come from whole blood, collected in connection with sensitization to the hapten diphenylcyclopropenone (DPC).

The CDR3 region reads CAIREDRASNQPQHF. At the DNA level, the sequence is TGTGCCATCAGAGAAGACAGGGCAAGCAATCAGCCCCAGCATTTT. The chain is encoded by TRBV10-3 joined to TRBJ1-5, with TRBD1 matching 7 junction bases. Trimming takes 6 bases off V and 1 base off J; junction bases not matched to a gene: 6. CDR1 is given as ENHRY and CDR2 as SYGVKD, both from the germline V gene. The CDR3 spans 15 residues, from the cysteine through the phenylalanine. The read is trimmed to its CDR3 DNA, 45 bases read in frame from base 1.